The 27 T cell receptor beta chains below come from one sample, sequenced in a study of shared clonotypes between healthy human individuals (dated by TCRdb to the early 2020s). The receptor library was made with the immunoSEQ multiplex PCR assay. TCRdb retrieved this table from immuneACCESS and kept in-frame rearrangements only. Not all clones are present; in checked studies, unresolved V genes account for under half, and no reason is known for the remainder. This sample is represented by about 710,000 clones; approximately 77% of them were singletons. The ten most abundant clones make up under 2% of the sample. Sequencing was done on a sample of memory CD4+ T cells sorted from blood. Explained via the paper, the cell subset or site label denotes: CD45RA-negative fraction. These receptors were taken from a woman in her twenties or thirties in good health.

In its sample, this clone was seen once. V is TRBV7-9 and J is TRBJ1-3; D is possibly TRBD1 (6 bases). Trimming cost V 2 bases and J 4 bases, with 9 bases left between them. The CDR3 has 14 residues. From germline, CDR1 is SEHNR and CDR2 FQNEAQ (reference sequence). The CDR3 region has the DNA TGTGCCAGCAGCTTATGGGGGCCCGGAAACACCATATATTTT. Translated, it gives CASSLWGPGNTIYF.

V and J are TRBV5-1 and TRBJ1-4; possibly TRBD1 for D (6 bases). The CDR3 spans 14 residues. V lost 1 base, J lost 6 bases, and 10 bases lay in between. Germline V gene data show CDR1 as SGHRS and CDR2 as YFSETQ. The CDR3 DNA reads as TGCGCCAGCAGCTTGAGCCCAGGGGATGAAAAACTGTTTTTT. Its protein is CASSLSPGDEKLFF.

The rearrangement joins TRBV28 to TRBJ1-1; D not certain. The CDR3 covers 15 residues. Germline CDR1 and CDR2: MDHEN and SYDVKM. The germline V and J ends were trimmed by 6 bases and 0 bases, with 14 bases remaining between them. The CDR3 nucleotides read TGTGCCAGCAGCTCTAAGGGCTTGATGAACACTGAAGCTTTCTTT. This gives the protein CASSSKGLMNTEAFF.

The chain has TRBV27 and TRBJ1-5; the match to TRBD1 covers 8 bases. CDR1 MNHEY and CDR2 SMNVEV come from the germline V gene (reference sequence). V lost 4 bases to trimming and J lost 3 bases; unmatched junction nucleotides: 8. The CDR3 runs 16 residues. CDR3 coding DNA: TGTGCCAGCAGTTCCGTCCCGGGACAGGTCAATCAGCCCCAGCATTTT. Its translation is CASSSVPGQVNQPQHF.

This chain connects TRBV18 to TRBJ2-7, with D maybe TRBD2 (6 bases). The CDR3 is 18 amino acids. Germline V gene data show CDR1 as KGHSH and CDR2 as LQKENI. V gave up 2 bases and J gave up 4 bases, with 24 bases separating them. CDR3 residues: CASSPLVSGSSRQYEQYF. CDR3 in DNA: TGTGCCAGCTCACCATTGGTTAGCGGATCATCTAGACAATACGAGCAGTACTTC.

This clone was seen repeatedly, ten times or more. The rearrangement uses TRBV18 and TRBJ2-1; TRBD2 aligns across 7 bases. The CDR3 consists of 15 residues. CDR1 and CDR2 (germline): KGHSH, LQKENI. The V and J ends lost 2 bases and 6 bases, in that order; junction bases with no gene match: 7. The CDR3 loop is CASSPMSLAVNEQFF. The CDR3 DNA follows: TGTGCCAGCTCACCAATGAGCCTAGCGGTCAATGAGCAGTTCTTC.

The V and J genes are TRBV7-8 and TRBJ2-3; D not resolved. Trimming removed 5 bases at V and 6 bases at J, with 9 bases between. This CDR3 is 12 amino acids long. The V gene's germline CDR1 is SGHVS and CDR2 FQNEAQ. The CDR3 nucleotides are TGTGCCAGCAGCCGTAGTTCGGATACGCAGTATTTT. Translating gives CASSRSSDTQYF.

The CDR3, as DNA: TGCGCCAGCAGTCGTACAACAGGGGTGGGGAACACTGAAGCTTTCTTT. Translating it yields CASSRTTGVGNTEAFF. This chain links TRBV5-1 with TRBJ1-1; 7 nucleotides align to TRBD1. The CDR3 has 16 residues. Trimming at V came to 5 bases and at J to 1 base, leaving 11 bases not matched to a gene. The germline V gene encodes CDR1 SGHRS and CDR2 YFSETQ.

This clone turned up a few times. The V and J genes are TRBV6-5 and TRBJ1-5, with a possible D match to TRBD1 (5 bases). This CDR3 region has 16 residues. Germline lookup yields CDR1 MNHEY and CDR2 SVGAGI. The ends were cut back, 4 bases at V and 7 bases at J, with 20 bases in the middle. CDR3 sequence: CASSLRMVGGEQPQHF. Written as DNA, the CDR3 is TGTGCCAGCAGTTTACGAATGGTGGGGGGGGAACAGCCCCAGCATTTT.

V and J are TRBV7-9 and TRBJ1-3; D call uncertain. Trimming left V 2 bases short and J 9 bases short, with 8 bases between. Germline CDR1 reads SEHNR; CDR2 reads FQNEAQ (reference sequence). The CDR3 runs 12 residues. CDR3 DNA sequence: TGTGCCAGCAGCTTATCCTCCGGCACCATATATTTT. Encoded protein: CASSLSSGTIYF.

The chain joins TRBV28 to TRBJ2-1; 8 nucleotides agree with TRBD2. The CDR3 extends over 15 amino acids. The junction had 6 bases not matched to a gene; V was cut back by 6 bases and J by 2 bases. The V gene's germline CDR1 is MDHEN and CDR2 SYDVKM. CDR3 DNA sequence: TGTGCCAGCAGATCCACTAGCGGAGCCTACAATGAGCAGTTCTTC. Protein product: CASRSTSGAYNEQFF.

This clone appeared a single time. The chain couples TRBV6-1 to TRBJ1-5; 7 nucleotides align to TRBD1. This CDR3 is 17 amino acids long. Germline V CDR1 and CDR2: MNHNS, SASEGT. V shed 3 bases, J shed 6 bases, and the junction held 14 bases outside the gene matches. This CDR3 reads CASSDYGGGSTVQPQHF. The CDR3 DNA reads TGTGCCAGCAGTGATTACGGAGGGGGCTCCACAGTTCAGCCCCAGCATTTT.

This clone was counted once. The same CDR3 arises from other DNA sequences in this sample as well. The chain couples TRBV6-5 to TRBJ2-7; 10 bases are a match to TRBD1. V was clipped by 5 bases and J by 4 bases; unmatched bases: 5. This CDR3 has 14 amino acids. The V gene's germline CDR1 is MNHEY and CDR2 SVGAGI. As DNA, the CDR3 is TGTGCCAGCAGTCGGGGACAGGGGAGTTACGAGCAGTACTTC. Its protein product is CASSRGQGSYEQYF.

The gene calls are TRBV5-6 and TRBJ2-2; maybe TRBD2 (7 bases). Looked up from germline, CDR1 is SGHDT and CDR2 is YYEEEE. The CDR3 covers 15 residues. V was clipped by 4 bases and J by 4 bases, with 14 bases between them. The CDR3 region has the DNA TGTGCCAGCAGCGCGGGGGCCCGAGCCACCGGGGAGCTGTTTTTT. Its protein is CASSAGARATGELFF.

The chain carries TRBV2 and TRBJ2-5; 9 bases agree with TRBD2. Germline CDR1 SNHLY, CDR2 FYNNEI. The CDR3 covers 14 residues. After removal of 8 bases from V and 0 bases from J, the junction contained 4 bases not matched to a gene. The chain's CDR3 is CASEASGNQETQYF. CDR3 nucleotides: TGTGCCAGCGAGGCTAGCGGGAACCAAGAGACCCAGTACTTC. Looking up the rest from reference TRBV2 and TRBJ2-5 gives the full variable domain: EPEVTQTPSHQVTQMGQEVILRCVPISNHLYFYWYRQILGQKVEFLVSFYNNEISEKSEIFDDQFSVERPDGSNFTLKIRSTKLEDSAMYFCASEASGNQETQYFGPGTRLLVL.

V gene TRBV7-9 combines with J gene TRBJ2-5; D unclear. The CDR3 runs to 15 residues. The germline V gene has CDR1 SEHNR and CDR2 FQNEAQ (reference sequence). V dropped 7 bases and J dropped 5 bases, with 20 bases sitting between them. In DNA, the CDR3 is TGTGCCAGCACTCCCAGACTGGTCGGCCGGGAGACCCAGTACTTC. Translating it yields CASTPRLVGRETQYF.

The chain links TRBV28 to TRBJ1-2, with 10 bases identical to TRBD1. V gave up 6 bases and J gave up 4 bases; unmatched junction bases: 11. The CDR3 has 16 residues. The germline gives CDR1 MDHEN, CDR2 SYDVKM. The CDR3 spells CASSPGTGAGSYGYTF. The DNA for the CDR3 is TGTGCCAGCAGCCCGGGGACAGGGGCTGGGAGCTATGGCTACACCTTC.

This clone has a handful of counts. This sequence joins TRBV4-2 and TRBJ2-7; 10 bases are a match to TRBD2. Germline V gene lookup returns CDR1 LGHNA and CDR2 YNFKEQ. V lost 5 bases, J lost 0 bases, and 13 bases stayed unmatched. CDR3 length: 18 residues. The CDR3 region is CASSLRSSGSPRSYEQYF. The DNA of the CDR3 is TGTGCCAGCAGCTTACGATCTAGCGGGAGCCCACGCTCCTACGAGCAGTACTTC.

The chain recombines TRBV6-6 with TRBJ1-2; 8 bases map to TRBD1. Germline CDR1 MNHNY, CDR2 SVGAGI (reference sequence). The CDR3 runs 15 residues. The J segment lost 7 bases and the V segment lost 3 bases, leaving 10 bases of the junction unmatched. The chain's CDR3 is CASSYSLDRGGGYTF. CDR3 nucleotides: TGTGCCAGCAGTTATTCTCTAGACAGGGGAGGTGGCTACACCTTC.

This clone was picked up many times. This chain uses TRBV28 with TRBJ1-2, with D unresolved. Germline assignment: CDR1 MDHEN and CDR2 SYDVKM. The V end was cut by 3 bases, the J end by 4 bases, with 6 bases between. The CDR3 is 12 residues long. CDR3 coding DNA: TGTGCCAGCAGTTTGGCTGCCTATGGCTACACCTTC. It yields the protein CASSLAAYGYTF.

The V call is TRBV19, the J call TRBJ2-1; 7 nucleotides align to TRBD2. The V gene end was trimmed by 7 bases and the J gene end by 4 bases; junction bases not matched to a gene: 4. This CDR3 is 13 amino acids long. Germline-derived CDR1 and CDR2 are LNHDA and SQIVND (reference sequence). The CDR3 nucleotides read TGTGCCAGTACGCGGGAGCATTACAATGAGCAGTTCTTC. Amino acids: CASTREHYNEQFF.

This clone was seen only once. The chain recombines TRBV6-6 with TRBJ1-1, with D possibly being TRBD1 (6 bases). Trimming took off 6 bases at V and 6 bases at J, with 14 bases between the two ends. Per germline, CDR1 MNHNY and CDR2 SVGAGI (reference sequence). The CDR3 has 13 residues. CDR3 protein: CASRPNRAAEAFF. The CDR3 nucleotides are TGTGCCAGCAGGCCAAACAGGGCGGCTGAAGCTTTCTTT.

V usage is TRBV28 and J usage is TRBJ1-2; TRBD1 aligns across 9 bases. CDR3 length: 13 residues. Trimming took 6 bases from V and 6 from J; bases not matched to a gene: 5. Germline lookup yields CDR1 MDHEN and CDR2 SYDVKM. As DNA, the CDR3 is TGTGCCAGCAGCCGGGGACAGGGAGATGGCTACACCTTC. Protein product: CASSRGQGDGYTF.

The chain joins TRBV28 to TRBJ1-1; a possible D gene is TRBD1 (5 bases). The germline V gene encodes CDR1 MDHEN and CDR2 SYDVKM. Trimming removed 0 bases from V and 6 bases from J, with 14 bases in between. The CDR3 length is 15 residues. Written as DNA, the CDR3 is TGTGCCAGCAGTTTATGGGGGGGTAATCCCCCTGAAGCTTTCTTT. Its translation: CASSLWGGNPPEAFF.

The chain links TRBV10-3 to TRBJ2-1; D might be TRBD1 or TRBD2, each matching 6 bases. Germline lookup yields CDR1 ENHRY and CDR2 SYGVKD. This CDR3 region has 14 residues. Trimming took off 1 base at V and 8 bases at J, with 12 bases between the two ends. The chain's CDR3 is CAISEYKGEDEQFF. Written as DNA, the CDR3 is TGTGCCATCAGTGAGTATAAGGGGGAGGATGAGCAGTTCTTC.

This clone was seen ten or more times. The J gene is TRBJ2-4, the V gene TRBV19, with D possibly matching TRBD1 (6 bases). The CDR3 totals 14 residues. Germline loops: CDR1 LNHDA, CDR2 SQIVND (reference sequence). Trimming cost V 5 bases and J 4 bases, with 12 bases left between them. The CDR3 nucleotides read TGTGCCAGTAGTCTGCCGGACAGAAAAAACATTCAGTACTTC. It yields the protein CASSLPDRKNIQYF.

V is TRBV18 and J is TRBJ2-5; 8 nucleotides align to TRBD2. The germline CDR1 and CDR2 sequences are KGHSH and LQKENI. V lost 3 bases to trimming and J lost 3 bases; unmatched junction nucleotides: 24. The CDR3 sequence is 21 residues long. CDR3 residues: CASSPQRVIAGPAGSKETQYF. CDR3 coding DNA: TGTGCCAGCTCACCCCAACGGGTAATAGCGGGACCCGCCGGGTCCAAAGAGACCCAGTACTTC.